A single sample is the source of the 20 T cell receptor beta chains below, sequenced in a study of blood T cell repertoires in COVID-19. The method was immunoSEQ multiplex PCR; TCRdb's version includes in-frame clones alone and lacks a portion of them. The sample shows about 150,000 clones, 78% of them seen only once. Specimen: peripheral blood. These receptors were obtained from a man older than 75 with acute or convalescent COVID-19.

This clone has just a few counts. The chain employs TRBV23-1 and TRBJ1-4, with 9 positions matching TRBD1. TRBV23-1 is placed among ORFs of uncertain function. The CDR3 loop spans 14 amino acids. V shed 4 bases, J shed 8 bases, and the junction held 5 bases outside the gene matches. Here the CDR3 reads CASSPGQGGEKLFF. Here the CDR3 DNA reads TGCGCCAGCAGTCCGGGACAGGGCGGCGAAAAACTGTTTTTT.

The gene calls are TRBV7-3 and TRBJ2-5, with 7 bases fitting TRBD1. Germline assignment: CDR1 SGHTA and CDR2 FQGTGA. The CDR3 is 14 amino acids. With 4 bases clipped from V and 3 bases from J, the junction kept 5 bases outside the gene matches. CDR3 nucleotides: TGTGCCAGCAGCTCCCGACAGGGTAAAGAGACCCAGTACTTC. Its translation is CASSSRQGKETQYF.

This clone was seen a single time. CDR3 protein: CASTGTSHNEQFF. Written as DNA, the CDR3 is TGTGCCAGTACCGGGACTAGCCACAATGAGCAGTTCTTC. V gene TRBV3-1 (or the pseudogene TRBV3-2) combines with J gene TRBJ2-1; 9 nucleotides line up with TRBD2. Germline-derived CDR1 and CDR2 are LGHDT and YNNKEL (reference sequence). This CDR3 is built from 13 residues. The ends lost 9 bases at V and 5 bases at J; junction bases unmatched: 5.

This clone was counted a few times. CDR3 protein: CASSFAGPGSSPLHF. The CDR3 DNA sequence: TGTGCCAGCAGTTTCGCGGGCCCAGGCAGTTCACCCCTCCACTTT. The V gene is TRBV28, the J gene TRBJ1-6; D is unresolved. Per the germline V gene, CDR1 is MDHEN and CDR2 is SYDVKM. V gave up 3 bases and J gave up 9 bases, with 15 bases separating them. CDR3 length: 15 amino acids. The entire variable domain, with the rest obtained from reference TRBV28 and TRBJ1-6, is as follows: DVKVTQSSRYLVKRTGEKVFLECVQDMDHENMFWYRQDPGLGLRLIYFSYDVKMKEKGDIPEGYSVSREKKERFSLILESASTNQTSMYLCASSFAGPGSSPLHFGNGTRLTVT.

This clone was detected only once. This sequence joins TRBV3-1 (or the pseudogene TRBV3-2) and TRBJ2-1; 7 bases align to TRBD1. The trim removed 9 bases at V and 3 bases at J, leaving 5 bases unmatched. Germline V CDR1 and CDR2: LGHDT, YNNKEL (reference sequence). The CDR3 covers 13 residues. CDR3 sequence reads: CASRGQGYNEQFF. The CDR3 region has the DNA TGTGCCAGTAGGGGGCAGGGCTACAATGAGCAGTTCTTC.

The CDR3 sequence: CASSYQTGAGELFF. The CDR3 nucleotides read TGTGCCAGCAGTTACCAAACAGGGGCCGGGGAGCTGTTTTTT. The rearrangement links TRBV6-5 to TRBJ2-2; 7 bases fit TRBD1. CDR3 length: 14 amino acids. The V gene's germline CDR1 is MNHEY and CDR2 SVGAGI. Trimming took 2 bases from V and 6 from J; bases not matched to a gene: 3.

This chain links TRBV20-1 with TRBJ1-5; D uncertain. The V and J ends lost 3 bases and 0 bases respectively, with 9 bases between them. CDR3 length equals 14 residues. The germline CDR1 and CDR2 sequences are DFQATT and SNEGSKA (reference sequence). The CDR3: CSASAGFSNQPQHF. CDR3 in DNA: TGCAGTGCTAGTGCGGGGTTTAGCAATCAGCCCCAGCATTTT.

A remark on this clone: At one end the junction does not follow the germline gene, possibly because of a read error. J is TRBJ1-6 and V is TRBV28, with D tentatively TRBD1 (6 bases). Germline CDR1 is MDHEN and CDR2 is SYDVKM. The CDR3 is 12 amino acids. CDR3 region: CGTGEGVSPLHF. In DNA, the CDR3 is TGCGGAACCGGGGAGGGGGTTTCACCCCTCCACTTT.

This clone appeared a few times. The rearrangement uses TRBV29-1 and TRBJ1-1, with no clear D. Per the germline V gene, CDR1 is SQVTM and CDR2 is ANQGSEA. Trimming removed 4 bases from V and 5 bases from J, with 11 bases in between. The CDR3 runs to 12 residues. The CDR3 here is CSVGRGKTEAFF. DNA for the CDR3: TGCAGCGTTGGGAGAGGTAAAACTGAAGCTTTCTTT.

This chain connects TRBV12-3 or TRBV12-4 to TRBJ1-1; a weak D match, TRBD1 (5 bases). Trimming took off 6 bases at V and 3 bases at J, with 11 bases between the two ends. The CDR3 is made up of 13 amino acids. The CDR3 reads CASSRGGDTEAFF. The CDR3 coding sequence is TGTGCCAGCAGCCGGGGGGGGGACACTGAAGCTTTCTTT.

The chain employs TRBV19 and TRBJ1-1; D is unclear. CDR3 size: 11 residues. The ends were cut back, 4 bases at V and 7 bases at J, with 7 bases in the middle. The V gene's germline CDR1 is LNHDA and CDR2 SQIVND (reference sequence). In nucleotides, the CDR3 is TGTGCCAGTAGTAGCCGGAGTGAAGCTTTCTTT. This translates into CASSSRSEAFF. Variable domain in full (rest from reference TRBV19 and TRBJ1-1): DGGITQSPKYLFRKEGQNVTLSCEQNLNHDAMYWYRQDPGQGLRLIYYSQIVNDFQKGDIAEGYSVSREKKESFPLTVTSAQKNPTAFYLCASSSRSEAFFGQGTRLTVV.

This chain uses TRBV4-1 with TRBJ1-2, with TRBD1 matching 8 bases. Trimming took 2 bases from V and 8 from J; bases not matched to a gene: 10. The CDR3 contains 15 residues. Per the germline V gene, CDR1 is MGHRA and CDR2 is YSYEKL. For the CDR3, the DNA is TGCGCCAGCAGCCAAACAACGACAGGGGCCGGCGGCTACACCTTC. This encodes CASSQTTTGAGGYTF.

This sequence joins TRBV18 and TRBJ2-2, with 7 positions matching TRBD1. The CDR3 covers 15 residues. Germline-derived CDR1 and CDR2 are KGHSH and LQKENI. V was pared by 5 bases and J by 3 bases, with 6 bases of the junction left unmatched. CDR3 region: CASSFGQADTGELFF. The DNA for the CDR3 is TGTGCCAGCTCATTTGGACAGGCAGACACCGGGGAGCTGTTTTTT.

The V gene is TRBV2, the J gene TRBJ1-2, with no clear D. This CDR3 has 13 residues. Trimming left V 4 bases short and J 6 bases short, with 12 bases between. Germline CDR1 is SNHLY and CDR2 is FYNNEI. The CDR3 DNA reads as TGTGCCAGCAGTGGGGATTCCGGGGATGGCTACACCTTC. Translating it yields CASSGDSGDGYTF.

CDR3 DNA: TGTGCCAGCAGTTACTCTCACAGGGAGCTTAGCAATCAGCCCCAGCATTTT. Translated: CASSYSHRELSNQPQHF. The gene calls are TRBV6-2 or TRBV6-3 and TRBJ1-5; a weak D match, TRBD1 (6 bases). Trimming left V 0 bases short and J 0 bases short, with 12 bases between. Germline assignment: CDR1 MNHEY and CDR2 SVGEGT. The CDR3 is 17 residues long.

The chain employs TRBV5-1 and TRBJ2-3; 8 nucleotides match TRBD2. V lost 3 bases to trimming and J lost 6 bases; unmatched junction nucleotides: 9. Germline V gene sequence: CDR1 SGHRS, CDR2 YFSETQ. The CDR3 is 15 amino acids. In DNA form, the CDR3 reads TGCGCCAGCAGCTCAGGAGGGACTAGTTACGATACGCAGTATTTT. Encoded protein: CASSSGGTSYDTQYF.

V and J are TRBV9 and TRBJ2-1; 8 nucleotides match TRBD2. CDR1 and CDR2 from the germline V gene are SGDLS and YYNGEE. The CDR3 extends over 14 amino acids. Trimming cost V 4 bases and J 9 bases; bases outside gene matches: 9. The CDR3 loop is CASSPRGGSAEQFF. The CDR3 DNA is TGTGCCAGCAGCCCTCGGGGGGGCTCCGCTGAGCAGTTCTTC.

There are a few counts of this clone. The chain carries TRBV20-1 and TRBJ2-7; D not certain. There are 12 residues in the CDR3. Trimming removed 3 bases from V and 4 bases from J, with 10 bases in between. Per the germline V gene, CDR1 is DFQATT and CDR2 is SNEGSKA (reference sequence). The CDR3 coding sequence is TGCAGTGCTAGTAGCAGGATTTACGAGCAGTACTTC. Protein sequence: CSASSRIYEQYF.

This clone was seen a handful of times. This sequence joins TRBV28 and TRBJ1-5; TRBD1 matches 7 bases. Germline V gives CDR1 MDHEN, CDR2 SYDVKM. CDR3 size: 15 residues. V shed 5 bases, J shed 2 bases, and the junction held 6 bases outside the gene matches. The CDR3 nucleotides read TGTGCCAGCAGTCAAAGGGGGCAAGGCAATCAGCCCCAGCATTTT. Encoded protein: CASSQRGQGNQPQHF.

Notes on this clone: At one end, the junction sequence differs from germline, possibly due to a read error. J is TRBJ1-1 and V is TRBV24-1; tentative D call: TRBD1 (6 bases). CDR1 and CDR2 (germline): KGHDR, SFDVKD. The CDR3 contains 12 residues. CDR3 sequence (DNA): TGTGCCGCCAGGGGAGGGAACACTGAAGCTTTCTTT. Its translation: CAARGGNTEAFF.